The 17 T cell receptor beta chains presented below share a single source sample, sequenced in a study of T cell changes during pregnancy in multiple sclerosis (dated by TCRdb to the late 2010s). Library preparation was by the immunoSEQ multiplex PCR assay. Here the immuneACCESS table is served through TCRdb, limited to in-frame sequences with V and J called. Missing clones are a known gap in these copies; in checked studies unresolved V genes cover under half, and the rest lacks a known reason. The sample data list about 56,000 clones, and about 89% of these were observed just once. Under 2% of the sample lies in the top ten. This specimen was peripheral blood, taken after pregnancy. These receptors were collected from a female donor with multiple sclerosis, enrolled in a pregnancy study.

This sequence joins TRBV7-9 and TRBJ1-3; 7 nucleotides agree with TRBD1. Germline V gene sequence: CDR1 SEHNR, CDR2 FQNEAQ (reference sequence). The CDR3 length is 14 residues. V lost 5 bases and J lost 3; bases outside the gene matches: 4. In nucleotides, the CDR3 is TGTGCCAGCAGCGATACAGGGGTTGGAAACACCATATATTTT. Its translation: CASSDTGVGNTIYF.

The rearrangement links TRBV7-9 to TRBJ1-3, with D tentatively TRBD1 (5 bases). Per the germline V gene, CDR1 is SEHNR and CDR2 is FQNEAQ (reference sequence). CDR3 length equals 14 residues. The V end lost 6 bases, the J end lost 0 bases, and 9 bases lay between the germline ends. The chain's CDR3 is CASRWGGSGNTIYF. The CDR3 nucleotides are TGTGCCAGCAGATGGGGGGGCTCTGGAAACACCATATATTTT.

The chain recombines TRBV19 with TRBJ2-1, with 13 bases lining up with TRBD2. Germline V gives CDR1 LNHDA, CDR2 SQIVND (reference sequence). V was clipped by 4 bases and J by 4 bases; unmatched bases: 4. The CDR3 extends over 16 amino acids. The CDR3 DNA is TGTGCCAGTAGTACAGGACTAGCGGGGGCTTACAATGAGCAGTTCTTC. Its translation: CASSTGLAGAYNEQFF. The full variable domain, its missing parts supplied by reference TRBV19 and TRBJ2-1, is DGGITQSPKYLFRKEGQNVTLSCEQNLNHDAMYWYRQDPGQGLRLIYYSQIVNDFQKGDIAEGYSVSREKKESFPLTVTSAQKNPTAFYLCASSTGLAGAYNEQFFGPGTRLTVL.

DNA of the CDR3: TGCGCCAGCAGATCGACAGGGGGTGGAGATACGCAGTATTTT. It codes for CASRSTGGGDTQYF. This chain connects TRBV5-1 to TRBJ2-3, with 9 bases matching TRBD1. Germline lookup yields CDR1 SGHRS and CDR2 YFSETQ. V was pared by 5 bases and J by 5 bases, with 6 bases of the junction left unmatched. The CDR3 extends over 14 amino acids.

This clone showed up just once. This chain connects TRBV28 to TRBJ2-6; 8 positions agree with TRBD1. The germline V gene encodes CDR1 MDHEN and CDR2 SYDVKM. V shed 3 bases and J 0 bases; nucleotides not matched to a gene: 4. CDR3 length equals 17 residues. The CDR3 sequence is CASSFQGALSGANVLTF. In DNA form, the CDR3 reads TGTGCCAGCAGTTTCCAGGGGGCCCTCTCTGGGGCCAACGTCCTGACTTTC.

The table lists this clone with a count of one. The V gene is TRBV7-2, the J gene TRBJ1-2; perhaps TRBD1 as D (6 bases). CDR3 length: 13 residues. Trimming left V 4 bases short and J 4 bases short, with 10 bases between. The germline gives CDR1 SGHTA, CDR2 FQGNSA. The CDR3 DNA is TGTGCCAGCAGCTCCAGGGGATTCTATGGCTACACCTTC. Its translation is CASSSRGFYGYTF.

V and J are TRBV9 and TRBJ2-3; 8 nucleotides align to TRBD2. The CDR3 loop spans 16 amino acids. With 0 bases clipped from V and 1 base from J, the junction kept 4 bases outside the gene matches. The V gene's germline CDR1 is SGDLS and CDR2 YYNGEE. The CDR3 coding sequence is TGTGCCAGCAGCGTAGGGCAACTAGCGGGCACAGATACGCAGTATTTT. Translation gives CASSVGQLAGTDTQYF.

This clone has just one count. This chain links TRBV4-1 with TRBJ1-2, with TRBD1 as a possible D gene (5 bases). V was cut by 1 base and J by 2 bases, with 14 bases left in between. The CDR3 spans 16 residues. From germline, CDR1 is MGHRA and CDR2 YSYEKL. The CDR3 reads CASSQGGQVLNYGYTF. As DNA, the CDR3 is TGCGCCAGCAGCCAAGGGGGCCAGGTCCTGAACTATGGCTACACCTTC.

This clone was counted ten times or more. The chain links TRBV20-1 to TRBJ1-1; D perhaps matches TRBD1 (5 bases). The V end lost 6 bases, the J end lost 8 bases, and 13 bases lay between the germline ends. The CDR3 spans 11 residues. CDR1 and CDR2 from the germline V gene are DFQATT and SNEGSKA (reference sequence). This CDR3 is CSARKQVEAFF. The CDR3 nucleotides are TGCAGTGCGAGGAAACAGGTAGAAGCTTTCTTT.

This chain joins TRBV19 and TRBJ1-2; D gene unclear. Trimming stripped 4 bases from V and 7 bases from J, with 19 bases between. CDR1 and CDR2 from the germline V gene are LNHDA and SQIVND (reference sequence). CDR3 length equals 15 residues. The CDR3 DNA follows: TGTGCCAGTAGTAGACTAACCCCGACGGGAGCTGGCTACACCTTC. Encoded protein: CASSRLTPTGAGYTF.

The CDR3 protein is CASSAQTGGVLGYTF. CDR3 DNA sequence: TGTGCCAGCAGTGCCCAGACAGGGGGGGTATTGGGCTACACCTTC. The gene calls are TRBV2 and TRBJ1-2; 9 positions match TRBD1. This CDR3 spans 15 amino acids. Per germline, CDR1 SNHLY and CDR2 FYNNEI. V lost 4 bases, J lost 8 bases, and 11 bases stayed unmatched. The full variable domain, completed using reference TRBV2 and TRBJ1-2, is EPEVTQTPSHQVTQMGQEVILRCVPISNHLYFYWYRQILGQKVEFLVSFYNNEISEKSEIFDDQFSVERPDGSNFTLKIRSTKLEDSAMYFCASSAQTGGVLGYTFGSGTRLTVV.

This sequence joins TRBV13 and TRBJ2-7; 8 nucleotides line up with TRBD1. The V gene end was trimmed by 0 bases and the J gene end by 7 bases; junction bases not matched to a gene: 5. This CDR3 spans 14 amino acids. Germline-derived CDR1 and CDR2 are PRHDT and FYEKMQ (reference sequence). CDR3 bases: TGTGCCAGCAGCTTAGGTCAGGGGGCTCGGGAGCAGTACTTC. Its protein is CASSLGQGAREQYF.

Here the CDR3 DNA reads TGTGCCAGCAGTGAGGCTAGCGGGGGTCTGGGCACAGATACGCAGTATTTT. This translates into CASSEASGGLGTDTQYF. The V call is TRBV6-1, the J call TRBJ2-3; 10 nucleotides agree with TRBD2. CDR1 MNHNS and CDR2 SASEGT come from the germline V gene. The CDR3 has 17 amino acids. The trim removed 3 bases at V and 1 base at J, leaving 7 bases unmatched.

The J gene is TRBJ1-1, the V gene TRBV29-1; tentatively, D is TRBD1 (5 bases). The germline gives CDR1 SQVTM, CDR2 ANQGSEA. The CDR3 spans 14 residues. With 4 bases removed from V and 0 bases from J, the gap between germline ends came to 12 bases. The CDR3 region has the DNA TGCAGCGTTGGCGGCCCAGGGATGAACACTGAAGCTTTCTTT. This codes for CSVGGPGMNTEAFF.

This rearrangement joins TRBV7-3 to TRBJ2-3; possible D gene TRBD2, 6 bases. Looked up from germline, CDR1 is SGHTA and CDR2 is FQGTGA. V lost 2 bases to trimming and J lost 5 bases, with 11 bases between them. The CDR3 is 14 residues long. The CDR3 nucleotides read TGTGCCAGCAGCTTAGGGTACGGGGGAGATACGCAGTATTTT. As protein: CASSLGYGGDTQYF.

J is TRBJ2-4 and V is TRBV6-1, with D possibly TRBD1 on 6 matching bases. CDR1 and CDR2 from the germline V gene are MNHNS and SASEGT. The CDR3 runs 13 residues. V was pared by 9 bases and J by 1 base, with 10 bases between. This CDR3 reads CASLDRAKNIQYF. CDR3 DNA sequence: TGTGCCAGTCTAGACAGGGCCAAAAACATTCAGTACTTC.

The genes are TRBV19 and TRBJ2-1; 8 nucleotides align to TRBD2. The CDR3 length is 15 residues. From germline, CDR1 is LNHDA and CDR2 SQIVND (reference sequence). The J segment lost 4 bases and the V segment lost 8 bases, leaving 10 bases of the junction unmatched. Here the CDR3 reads CASLPPGGIYNEQFF. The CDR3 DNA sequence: TGTGCCAGTCTTCCCCCGGGGGGGATATACAATGAGCAGTTCTTC.